These 10 T cell receptor beta chains originate from one sample sequenced in a study of T cell responses to AZD1222 COVID-19 vaccine (dated by TCRdb to the early 2020s). Libraries were made using the immunoSEQ multiplex PCR assay. This immuneACCESS table, as held by TCRdb, lists in-frame sequences with V and J called but not all clones. Of the missing ones, under half trace to an unresolved V gene in checked studies; the others have no known cause. This sample gives about 100,000 clones in total; approximately 89% of them show up just once. The ten largest make up just over 4% of the sample. The intended sense of this specimen's time point label: baseline before first vaccination. The label giving this sample's treatment or condition can be read as: meningococcal conjugate vaccine given as trial control. Sequenced material: peripheral blood, taken on day 0 of MenACWY control vaccination. All receptors derive from an adult in good health.

This chain connects TRBV30 to TRBJ1-3; TRBD1 agrees at 7 bases. The CDR3 loop spans 14 amino acids. Trimming at V came to 2 bases and at J to 4 bases, leaving 5 bases not matched to a gene. Germline V gene sequence: CDR1 GTSNPN, CDR2 SVGIG (reference sequence). The CDR3 bases are TGTGCCTGGAGTACAGGGGTAGGGGGAAACACCATATATTTT. Amino acids: CAWSTGVGGNTIYF. Filled out from reference TRBV30 and TRBJ1-3, the complete variable domain reads SQTIHQWPATLVQPVGSPLSLECTVEGTSNPNLYWYRQAAGRGLQLLFYSVGIGQISSEVPQNLSASRPQDRQFILSSKKLLLSDSGFYLCAWSTGVGGNTIYFGEGSWLTVV.

The chain combines TRBV21-1 with TRBJ2-3; no DNA check was done on the table's D call, TRBD2. TRBV21-1 is a pseudogene. The CDR3 sequence is 15 residues long. CDR3 sequence: CASSRGLAGGDTQYF. For the CDR3, the DNA is TGTGCCAGCAGCCGGGGACTAGCGGGGGGCGATACGCAGTATTTT.

The chain employs TRBV10-3 and TRBJ2-5; possible D gene TRBD2, 5 bases. The CDR3 covers 14 residues. Germline CDR1 and CDR2: ENHRY and SYGVKD. V lost 8 bases, J lost 5 bases, and 18 bases lay in between. The CDR3, as DNA: TGTGCCATCGGAGGCAGCGATGGTACTGAGACCCAGTACTTC. Amino acids: CAIGGSDGTETQYF.

V usage is TRBV6-5 and J usage is TRBJ1-2, with D possibly being TRBD1 (5 bases). The germline V and J ends were trimmed by 6 bases and 4 bases, with 12 bases remaining between them. CDR1 MNHEY and CDR2 SVGAGI come from the germline V gene. The CDR3 consists of 13 residues. CDR3 region: CASSSGTTYGYTF. The CDR3 DNA reads TGTGCCAGCAGCTCCGGGACCACCTATGGCTACACCTTC.

This clone has a handful of counts. The gene calls are TRBV7-8 and TRBJ1-2; 9 positions match TRBD1. J was trimmed by 1 base and V by 5 bases; bases with no gene match: 8. There are 16 residues in the CDR3. Per germline, CDR1 SGHVS and CDR2 FQNEAQ. Here the CDR3 reads CASSPGQGEINYGYTF. CDR3 bases: TGTGCCAGCAGCCCGGGACAGGGAGAGATTAACTATGGCTACACCTTC.

V usage is TRBV12-5 and J usage is TRBJ1-1; D call uncertain. Trimming pared 3 bases from V and 1 base from J, leaving 6 bases between. CDR1 is LGHNT, CDR2 FRNRAP, per germline. The CDR3 has 13 amino acids. The CDR3 reads CASGFQENTEAFF. The CDR3 nucleotides are TGTGCTAGTGGTTTCCAGGAGAACACTGAAGCTTTCTTT. The full variable domain, rest sourced from reference TRBV12-5 and TRBJ1-1, is DARVTQTPRHKVTEMGQEVTMRCQPILGHNTVFWYRQTMMQGLELLAYFRNRAPLDDSGMPKDRFSAEMPDATLATLKIQPSEPRDSAVYFCASGFQENTEAFFGQGTRLTVV.

The rearrangement links TRBV7-2 to TRBJ2-7; TRBD1 or TRBD2 may be the D gene (6 bases each). CDR1 is SGHTA and CDR2 is FQGNSA in the germline V gene. V lost 0 bases to trimming and J lost 3 bases, with 12 bases between them. The CDR3 consists of 15 residues. The chain's CDR3 is CASSLAGGSLYEQYF. The CDR3 DNA sequence: TGTGCCAGCAGCTTAGCCGGGGGCAGCCTCTACGAGCAGTACTTC.

This chain joins TRBV5-1 and TRBJ1-1; D remains ambiguous. Germline CDR1 is SGHRS and CDR2 is YFSETQ. V lost 5 bases and J lost 1, with 9 bases in between. This CDR3 comprises 13 residues. The CDR3, as DNA: TGCGCCAGCAGGTCTCAGCCGAACACTGAAGCTTTCTTT. This sequence encodes CASRSQPNTEAFF.

The CDR3 protein is CASSPGTGYQPQHF. In DNA form, the CDR3 reads TGTGCCAGCAGTCCCGGGACAGGGTATCAGCCCCAGCATTTT. The chain combines TRBV6-2 or TRBV6-3 with TRBJ1-5; 9 bases are shared with TRBD1. J lost 5 bases, V lost 5 bases, and 4 bases had no gene match. The germline gives CDR1 MNHEY, CDR2 SVGEGT. The CDR3 is 14 amino acids.

The V and J genes are TRBV2 and TRBJ1-3, with D tentatively TRBD1 (5 bases). Per germline, CDR1 SNHLY and CDR2 FYNNEI. The CDR3 runs to 12 residues. Between the trimmed V and J ends, which lost 8 bases and 2 bases, there was a span of 7 bases. DNA for the CDR3: TGTGCCAGCGGGACGACTGGAAACACCATATATTTT. This translates into CASGTTGNTIYF.